This is a list of T cell receptor beta chains from one sample in a study of blood T cell repertoires in COVID-19. The repertoire was sequenced with immunoSEQ multiplex PCR; TCRdb's copy has only in-frame clones and lacks some. The table includes 100,000 to 150,000 clones, approximately 81% detected once. Sequenced sample: peripheral blood. Receptors originate from a woman aged 45-60 years with acute or convalescent COVID-19. The CDR3 runs from the conserved cysteine through the conserved F or W. The order of the fields is V gene, D gene, CDR3 protein. A D gene is named only where the DNA matches it firmly.

v_gene: TRBV7-2; d_gene: TRBD2; CDR3aa: CASSLPGLAGATGELFF
v_gene: TRBV30; d_gene: .; CDR3aa: CAWSVGGNTEAFF
v_gene: TRBV3-1/TRBV3-2; d_gene: .; CDR3aa: CASSHPARQGGGYTF
v_gene: TRBV29-1; d_gene: .; CDR3aa: CSVDAATLNTEAFF
v_gene: TRBV15; d_gene: .; CDR3aa: CATSSEGQNTEAFF
v_gene: TRBV11-2; d_gene: .; CDR3aa: CASSLAVKETQYF
v_gene: TRBV7-9; d_gene: TRBD2; CDR3aa: CASSLAGLADSTGELFF
v_gene: TRBV18; d_gene: .; CDR3aa: CASSQELQETQYF
v_gene: TRBV3-1/TRBV3-2; d_gene: .; CDR3aa: CASSGGQLPYGYTF
v_gene: TRBV20-1; d_gene: .; CDR3aa: CSASAAYLGEQFF
v_gene: TRBV6-5; d_gene: TRBD1; CDR3aa: CASSYSGQGAYSPLHF
v_gene: TRBV10-3; d_gene: TRBD1; CDR3aa: CAIGTGTGGPDTQYF
v_gene: TRBV30; d_gene: TRBD2; CDR3aa: CAWSRGGIPSTDTQYF
v_gene: TRBV7-9; d_gene: .; CDR3aa: CASSFALMWGEKSYEQYF
v_gene: TRBV7-9; d_gene: .; CDR3aa: CASSFGLQETQYF
v_gene: TRBV13; d_gene: TRBD1; CDR3aa: CASSEDRDQPQHF
v_gene: TRBV6-2/TRBV6-3; d_gene: .; CDR3aa: CASSYSRVRVTEQFF
v_gene: TRBV29-1; d_gene: .; CDR3aa: CSVVPPVLSETQYF
v_gene: TRBV29-1; d_gene: .; CDR3aa: CSVDPRGGVAEYNEQFF
v_gene: TRBV5-1; d_gene: TRBD1; CDR3aa: CASSSTGGEYTEAFF
v_gene: TRBV5-1; d_gene: .; CDR3aa: CASGREESSGNTIYF
v_gene: TRBV7-9; d_gene: .; CDR3aa: CASSLERGNGAYEQYF
v_gene: TRBV11-3; d_gene: .; CDR3aa: CASSLTSGNTEAFF
v_gene: TRBV29-1; d_gene: .; CDR3aa: CSLEEVCSPLHF
v_gene: TRBV6-5; d_gene: .; CDR3aa: CASSYSPVYEQYF
v_gene: TRBV15; d_gene: .; CDR3aa: CATSREQQTGANVLTF
v_gene: TRBV9; d_gene: .; CDR3aa: CASFGQMIETQYF
v_gene: TRBV6-5; d_gene: .; CDR3aa: CASRDSGASTDTQYF
v_gene: TRBV19; d_gene: TRBD1; CDR3aa: CASSTTGVGNTIYF
v_gene: TRBV29-1; d_gene: .; CDR3aa: CSVSVVDEQFF
v_gene: TRBV7-9; d_gene: .; CDR3aa: CASSTTQGLNTEAFF
v_gene: TRBV6-6; d_gene: .; CDR3aa: CASSYSIGGNTIYF
v_gene: TRBV27; d_gene: TRBD2; CDR3aa: CASSSGTSVLNEQFF
v_gene: TRBV7-9; d_gene: .; CDR3aa: CASSTHGLDGNTIYF
v_gene: TRBV2; d_gene: TRBD1; CDR3aa: CASGRDRQGIGKLFF
v_gene: TRBV9; d_gene: .; CDR3aa: CASSDREIGDEKLFF
v_gene: TRBV15; d_gene: TRBD2; CDR3aa: CATSKVAGVGGEQYF
v_gene: TRBV2; d_gene: .; CDR3aa: CASGRVNTEAFF
v_gene: TRBV6-6; d_gene: .; CDR3aa: CASTPPGGRTEAFF